The TCR beta chain under discussion was sequenced for a study of radiation and T cells in renal cell carcinoma. Germline V lookup: CDR1 MGHRA, CDR2 YSYEKL. CDR3 length: 15 amino acids. The J segment lost 5 bases and the V segment lost 4 bases, leaving 7 bases of the junction unmatched. Using immunoSEQ multiplex PCR, the repertoire was profiled, and TCRdb retains in-frame clones only, with some absent. The table has about 95,000 clones, 70% to 90% seen once. Time point given: baseline pretreatment blood. Treatment specified: 15 Gy SBRT to primary tumor, nephrectomy 4 weeks later. Radiation-treated patients gave blood at baseline, week 2 and week 4. The patient's renal cell carcinoma had clear cell pathology.

The source is a man aged 50 to 59 with renal cell carcinoma. This specimen was blood, taken from a patient whose treatment included radiotherapy and nephrectomy. The chain recombines TRBV4-1 with TRBJ2-2; TRBD1 aligns across 7 bases. In DNA form, the CDR3 reads TGCGCCAGCAGCCTTGACAGGGAAGGAACCGGGGAGCTGTTTTTT. It translates to CASSLDREGTGELFF.